This T cell receptor beta chain was retrieved from a study of T-cell memory formation after mild COVID-19. TCRdb used MiXCR to reprocess the 5' RACE reads, holding one entry per CDR3 protein. The table lists under 650,000 distinct CDR3 sequences, roughly 18% of them singletons, with around 12% in the top ten. The CDR3 contains 16 residues. Germline V gene data show CDR1 as MGHDK and CDR2 as SYGVNS. V was pared by 1 base and J by 4 bases, with 3 bases of the junction left unmatched. The material sequenced was PBMCs or a T cell subset sorted from them (not recorded which). The rearrangement joins TRBV25-1 to TRBJ2-1, with TRBD2 matching over 11 bases. The clonotype originates from an adult woman who had mild COVID-19 (a few samples of this study predate the infection). Cell type and time point are not known. Written as DNA, the CDR3 is TGTGCCAGCAGTGAATTCGGGACTAGCGGATACAATGAGCAGTTCTTC. This codes for CASSEFGTSGYNEQFF.